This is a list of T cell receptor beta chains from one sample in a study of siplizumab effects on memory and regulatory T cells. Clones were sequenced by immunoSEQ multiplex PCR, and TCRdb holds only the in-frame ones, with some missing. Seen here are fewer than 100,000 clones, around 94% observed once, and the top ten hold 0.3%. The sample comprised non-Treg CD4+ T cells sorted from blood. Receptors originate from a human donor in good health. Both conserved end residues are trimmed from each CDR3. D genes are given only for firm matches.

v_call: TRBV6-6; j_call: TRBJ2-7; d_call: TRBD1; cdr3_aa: ASRKGAYEQY
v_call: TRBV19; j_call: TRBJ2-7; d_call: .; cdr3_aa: ASSLGPGEQY
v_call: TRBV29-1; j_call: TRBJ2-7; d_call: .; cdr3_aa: SVDGLVGEQY
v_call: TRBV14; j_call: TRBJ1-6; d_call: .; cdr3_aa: ASSQGGSYNSPLH
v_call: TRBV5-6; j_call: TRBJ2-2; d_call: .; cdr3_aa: ASSLPGPPNTGELF
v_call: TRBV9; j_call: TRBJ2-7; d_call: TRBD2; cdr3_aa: ASSVGGLAGGSHEQY
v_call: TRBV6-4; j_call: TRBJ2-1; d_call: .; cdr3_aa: ASSHIGGGAAAYNEQF
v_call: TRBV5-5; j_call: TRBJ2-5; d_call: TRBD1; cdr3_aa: ASSLLTRQGVETQY
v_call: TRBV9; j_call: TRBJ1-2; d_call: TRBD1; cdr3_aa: ASSVTGAYGYT
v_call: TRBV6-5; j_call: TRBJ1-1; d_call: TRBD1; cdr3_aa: ASSYSRDRITEAF
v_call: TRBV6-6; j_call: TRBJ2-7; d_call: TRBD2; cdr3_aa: ASSYYRTSSYEQY
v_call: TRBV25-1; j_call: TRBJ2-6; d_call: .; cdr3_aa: ASSEEVEEPLGANVLT
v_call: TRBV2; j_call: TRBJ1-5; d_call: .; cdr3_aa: ASSMGDASNQPQH
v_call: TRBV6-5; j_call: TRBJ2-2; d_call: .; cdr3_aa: ASGQASLNTGELF
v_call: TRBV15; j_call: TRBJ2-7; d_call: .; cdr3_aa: ATSNGVTYEQY
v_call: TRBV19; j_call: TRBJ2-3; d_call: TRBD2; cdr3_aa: ATLAGGPPDTQY
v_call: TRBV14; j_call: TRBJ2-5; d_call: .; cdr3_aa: ASSPSGLEETQY
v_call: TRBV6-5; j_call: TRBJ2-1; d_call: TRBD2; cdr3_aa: ASRRGTSRSNEQF
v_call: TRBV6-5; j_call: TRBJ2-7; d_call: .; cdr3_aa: ASSYGQGRYEQY
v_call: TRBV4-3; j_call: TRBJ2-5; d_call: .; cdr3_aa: ASSQGGGVGGQETQY
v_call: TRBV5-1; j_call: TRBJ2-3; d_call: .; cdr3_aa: ASSPGFGLSSTDTQY
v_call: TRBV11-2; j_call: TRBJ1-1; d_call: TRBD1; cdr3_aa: ASSLRGDREAF
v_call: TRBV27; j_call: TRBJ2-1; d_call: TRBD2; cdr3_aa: ASSHYTGLVVNEQF
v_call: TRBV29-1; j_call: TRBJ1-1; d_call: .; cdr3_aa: SVGHRLAPGAF
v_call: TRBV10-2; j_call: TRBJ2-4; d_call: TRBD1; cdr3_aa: ASRPDRVHIQY
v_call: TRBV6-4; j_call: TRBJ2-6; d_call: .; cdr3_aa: ASSGLGSRQSRANVLT
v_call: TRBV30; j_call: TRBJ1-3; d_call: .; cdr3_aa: AWTRTAYTGTGNTIY
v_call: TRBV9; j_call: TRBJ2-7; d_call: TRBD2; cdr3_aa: ASSARDYLPYEQY
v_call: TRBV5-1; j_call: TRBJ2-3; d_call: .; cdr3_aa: ASSLYVGTDTQY
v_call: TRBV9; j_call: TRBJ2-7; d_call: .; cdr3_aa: ASSRWTRTPYEQY
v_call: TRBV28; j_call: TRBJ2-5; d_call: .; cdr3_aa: ASSGPRDQETQY
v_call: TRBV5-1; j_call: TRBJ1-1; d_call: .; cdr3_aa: ASSPLENTEAF
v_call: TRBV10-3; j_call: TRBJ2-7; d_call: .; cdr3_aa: AISESKGGKPYEQY
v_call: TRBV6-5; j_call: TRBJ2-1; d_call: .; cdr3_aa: ASSYSGGPYNEQF
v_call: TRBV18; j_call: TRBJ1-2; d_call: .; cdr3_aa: ASSPDRPNYGYT
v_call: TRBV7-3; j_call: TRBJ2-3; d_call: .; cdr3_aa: ASSLAGSSTDTQY
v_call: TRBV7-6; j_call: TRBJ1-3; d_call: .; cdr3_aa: ASSLEGTGGGNTIY
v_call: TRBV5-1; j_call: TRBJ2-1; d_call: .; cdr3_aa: ASSLQGMNNEQF
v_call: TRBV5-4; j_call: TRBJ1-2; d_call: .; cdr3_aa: ASSFRDLDYGYT
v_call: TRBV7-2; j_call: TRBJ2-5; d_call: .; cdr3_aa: ASSQDGMGTQY
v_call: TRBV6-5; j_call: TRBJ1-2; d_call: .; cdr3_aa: ASRRQGLDYGYT
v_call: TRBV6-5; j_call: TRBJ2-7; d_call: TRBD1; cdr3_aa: ASSYRAGGYEQY
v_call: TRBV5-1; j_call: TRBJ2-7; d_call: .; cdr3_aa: ASSLVAGHRYEQY
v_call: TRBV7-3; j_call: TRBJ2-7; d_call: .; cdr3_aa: ASSLAGDPSYEQY
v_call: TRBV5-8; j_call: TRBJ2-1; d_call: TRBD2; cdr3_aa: ASSLAASGGADEQF
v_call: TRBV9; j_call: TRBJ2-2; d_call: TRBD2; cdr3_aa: ASSVAGGSTGELF